These 10 T cell receptor beta chains came from one sample sequenced in a study of Ad26.COV2.S vaccination and SARS-CoV-2 variants. The treatment here: 15 to 20 received Ad26.COV2.S at low or high dose, single or two shots; roughly five received placebo; per-sample allocation not given. After the first vaccine or placebo injection, samples were drawn on day 63. Only in-frame clones appear in the TCRdb table, and some are missing; sequencing was by immunoSEQ multiplex PCR. The sample yields around 320,000 clones, 70% to 90% seen once. Sequenced material: peripheral blood, taken in a trial of Ad26.COV2.S vaccine versus placebo. All receptors derive from a person between 18 and 65 years old who received the Ad26.COV2.S COVID-19 vaccine or a placebo.

The J gene is TRBJ1-5, the V gene TRBV4-2; 8 nucleotides line up with TRBD1. The CDR3 is 16 residues long. The V and J ends lost 0 bases and 4 bases, in that order; junction bases with no gene match: 5. Per germline, CDR1 LGHNA and CDR2 YNFKEQ. Written as DNA, the CDR3 is TGTGCCAGCAGCCAAGATCCCCAGGGGGCTAATCAGCCCCAGCATTTT. Translated: CASSQDPQGANQPQHF.

This rearrangement joins TRBV6-4 to TRBJ1-5, with 11 bases identical to TRBD1. Trimming at V came to 4 bases and at J to 7 bases, leaving 0 bases not matched to a gene. Germline CDR1 MRHNA, CDR2 SNTAGT. There are 13 residues in the CDR3. CDR3 nucleotide sequence: TGTGCCAGCAGTGGGGACAGGGGGCAGCCCCAGCATTTT. Protein: CASSGDRGQPQHF.

The V gene is TRBV5-4, the J gene TRBJ2-6, with D possibly being TRBD1 (5 bases). This CDR3 comprises 15 residues. The germline gives CDR1 SGHNT, CDR2 YYREEE (reference sequence). V gave up 4 bases and J gave up 2 bases, with 10 bases separating them. CDR3 DNA: TGTGCCAGCAGCCAGGGCCACCCTGGGGCCAACGTCCTGACTTTC. This translates into CASSQGHPGANVLTF.

The chain couples TRBV4-1 to TRBJ1-1; no reliable D call. This CDR3 spans 15 amino acids. Germline values: CDR1 MGHRA, CDR2 YSYEKL. The germline V and J ends were trimmed by 0 bases and 1 base, with 9 bases remaining between them. CDR3 DNA sequence: TGCGCCAGCAGCCAAGATCCAGACCCGAACACTGAAGCTTTCTTT. It codes for CASSQDPDPNTEAFF.

J is TRBJ1-1 and V is TRBV6-5; D ambiguous. Germline assignment: CDR1 MNHEY and CDR2 SVGAGI. Between the trimmed V and J ends, which lost 5 bases and 5 bases, there was a span of 12 bases. This CDR3 is built from 13 residues. This chain's CDR3 is CASSPPGLTEAFF. CDR3 nucleotides: TGTGCCAGCAGTCCCCCCGGCCTGACTGAAGCTTTCTTT.

The chain joins TRBV19 to TRBJ2-2, with a weak D call TRBD2 (5 bases). The germline V gene encodes CDR1 LNHDA and CDR2 SQIVND (reference sequence). The ends were cut back, 6 bases at V and 5 bases at J, with 7 bases in the middle. This CDR3 has 12 residues. The CDR3 sequence is CASSRETGELFF. CDR3 DNA sequence: TGTGCCAGTAGCCGGGAAACCGGGGAGCTGTTTTTT.

V gene TRBV30 combines with J gene TRBJ2-5; D gene unclear. From germline, CDR1 is GTSNPN and CDR2 SVGIG (reference sequence). This CDR3 spans 13 amino acids. Between the trimmed V and J ends, which lost 2 bases and 1 base, there was a span of 8 bases. CDR3 sequence (DNA): TGTGCCTGGAGTCGGTGGGGCCAAGAGACCCAGTACTTC. Translation gives CAWSRWGQETQYF.

The CDR3, as DNA: TGTGCCAGCATTCCCTGGGAATCTAACTATGGCTACACCTTC. Amino acids: CASIPWESNYGYTF. The chain joins TRBV6-5 to TRBJ1-2; D is uncertain. V was trimmed by 7 bases and J by 0 bases, leaving 12 bases between them. This CDR3 region has 14 residues. Germline values: CDR1 MNHEY, CDR2 SVGAGI.

The CDR3 sequence: CSASAGAGWDNSPLHF. The CDR3 nucleotides read TGCAGTGCTAGTGCTGGGGCTGGGTGGGATAATTCACCCCTCCACTTT. This chain joins TRBV20-1 and TRBJ1-6; tentative D call: TRBD1 (5 bases). The CDR3 totals 16 residues. Trimming pared 3 bases from V and 5 bases from J, leaving 17 bases between. Germline loops: CDR1 DFQATT, CDR2 SNEGSKA (reference sequence).

For the CDR3, the DNA is TGTGCCAGCAGCCGGGAAGCCGACTCCCTCCACTTT. This translates into CASSREADSLHF. V gene TRBV28 combines with J gene TRBJ1-6, with unresolved D. This CDR3 spans 12 amino acids. Germline assignment: CDR1 MDHEN and CDR2 SYDVKM. Trimming removed 6 bases from V and 14 bases from J, with 14 bases in between.